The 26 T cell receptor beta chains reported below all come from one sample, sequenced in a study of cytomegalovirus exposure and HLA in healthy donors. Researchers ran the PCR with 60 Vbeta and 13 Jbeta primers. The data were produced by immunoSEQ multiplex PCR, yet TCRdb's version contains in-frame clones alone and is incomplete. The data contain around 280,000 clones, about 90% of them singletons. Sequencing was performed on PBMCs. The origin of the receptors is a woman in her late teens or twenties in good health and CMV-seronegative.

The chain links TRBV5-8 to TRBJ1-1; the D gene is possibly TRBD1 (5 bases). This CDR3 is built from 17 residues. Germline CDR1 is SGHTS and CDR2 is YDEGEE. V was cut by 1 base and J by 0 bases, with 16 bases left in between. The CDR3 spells CASSLSGTAIMNTEAFF. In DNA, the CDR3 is TGTGCCAGCAGCTTGAGCGGGACGGCGATTATGAACACTGAAGCTTTCTTT. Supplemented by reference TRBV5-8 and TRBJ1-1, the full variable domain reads EAGVTQSPTHLIKTRGQQATLRCSPISGHTSVYWYQQALGLGLQFLLWYDEGEERNRGNFPPRFSGRQFPNYSSELNVNALELEDSALYLCASSLSGTAIMNTEAFFGQGTRLTVV.

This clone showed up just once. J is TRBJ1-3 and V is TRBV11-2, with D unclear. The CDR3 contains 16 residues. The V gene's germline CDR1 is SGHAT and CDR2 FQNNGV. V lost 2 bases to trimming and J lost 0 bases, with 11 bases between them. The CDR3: CASSLSLGSSGNTIYF. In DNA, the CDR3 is TGTGCCAGCAGCTTATCCCTAGGCTCCTCTGGAAACACCATATATTTT.

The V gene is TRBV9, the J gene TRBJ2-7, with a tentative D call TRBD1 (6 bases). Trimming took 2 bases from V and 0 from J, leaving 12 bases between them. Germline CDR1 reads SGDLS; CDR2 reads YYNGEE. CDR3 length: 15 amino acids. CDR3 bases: TGTGCCAGCAGCGTGGGTGGACAGCCCTCCTACGAGCAGTACTTC. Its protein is CASSVGGQPSYEQYF.

CDR3 sequence reads: CASRAGNTIYF. Written as DNA, the CDR3 is TGTGCCAGCAGGGCCGGAAACACCATATATTTT. This chain links TRBV27 with TRBJ1-3; D is unresolved. Trimming removed 6 bases at V and 4 bases at J, with 4 bases between. Germline V gene sequence: CDR1 MNHEY, CDR2 SMNVEV (reference sequence). The CDR3 length is 11 residues.

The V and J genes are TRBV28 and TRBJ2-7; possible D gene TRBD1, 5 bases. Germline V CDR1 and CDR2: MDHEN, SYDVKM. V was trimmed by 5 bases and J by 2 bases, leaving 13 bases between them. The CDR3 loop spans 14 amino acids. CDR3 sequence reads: CASSARTPPYEQYF. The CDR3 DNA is TGTGCCAGCAGTGCCCGGACACCCCCCTACGAGCAGTACTTC.

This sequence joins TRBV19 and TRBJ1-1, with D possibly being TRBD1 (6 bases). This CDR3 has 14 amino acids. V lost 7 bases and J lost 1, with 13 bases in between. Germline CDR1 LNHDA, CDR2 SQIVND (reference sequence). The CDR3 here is CASKGVGPNTEAFF. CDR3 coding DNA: TGTGCCAGTAAGGGGGTGGGGCCGAACACTGAAGCTTTCTTT.

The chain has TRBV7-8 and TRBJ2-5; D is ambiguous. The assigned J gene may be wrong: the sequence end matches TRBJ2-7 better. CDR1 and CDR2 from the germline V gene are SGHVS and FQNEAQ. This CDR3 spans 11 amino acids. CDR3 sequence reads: CASSLSYEQYF. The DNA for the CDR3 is TGTGCCAGCAGCTTATCCTACGAGCAGTACTTC.

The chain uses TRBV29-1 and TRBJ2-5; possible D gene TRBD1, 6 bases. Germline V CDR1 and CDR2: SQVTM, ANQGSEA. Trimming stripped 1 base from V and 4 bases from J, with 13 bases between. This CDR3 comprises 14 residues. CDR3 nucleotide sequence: TGCAGCGTTGAAGGGACAGTGAATTTAGAGACCCAGTACTTC. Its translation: CSVEGTVNLETQYF. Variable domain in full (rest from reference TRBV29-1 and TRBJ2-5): SAVISQKPSRDICQRGTSLTIQCQVDSQVTMMFWYRQQPGQSLTLIATANQGSEATYESGFVIDKFPISRPNLTFSTLTVSNMSPEDSSIYLCSVEGTVNLETQYFGPGTRLLVL.

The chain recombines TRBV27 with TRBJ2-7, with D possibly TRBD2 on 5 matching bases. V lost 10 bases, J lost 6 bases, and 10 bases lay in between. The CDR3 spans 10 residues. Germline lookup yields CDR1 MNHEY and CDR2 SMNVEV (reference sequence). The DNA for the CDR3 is TGTGCCACCGGGAAACTCGAGCAGTACTTC. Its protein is CATGKLEQYF.

CDR3: CASSSGTGAYNEQFF. CDR3 sequence (DNA): TGTGCCAGCAGTTCAGGGACAGGGGCCTACAATGAGCAGTTCTTC. The chain recombines TRBV27 with TRBJ2-1; TRBD1 matches 10 bases. The CDR3 is 15 residues long. The germline gives CDR1 MNHEY, CDR2 SMNVEV (reference sequence). Germline trimming cut 4 bases from V and 2 bases from J; bases unmatched to any gene: 2.

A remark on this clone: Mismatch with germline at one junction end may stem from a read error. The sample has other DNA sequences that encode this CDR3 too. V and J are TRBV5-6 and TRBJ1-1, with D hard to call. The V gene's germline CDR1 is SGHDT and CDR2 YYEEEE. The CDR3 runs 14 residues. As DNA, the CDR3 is TGTGCAAGCAGCATTGGGCAGCTGAACACTGAAGCTTTCTTT. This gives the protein CASSIGQLNTEAFF.

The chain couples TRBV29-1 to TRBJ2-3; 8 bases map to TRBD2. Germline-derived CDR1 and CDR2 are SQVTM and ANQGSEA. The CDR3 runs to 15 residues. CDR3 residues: CGFFGGEFQVDTQYF. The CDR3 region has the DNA TGCGGCTTCTTCGGGGGGGAATTTCAGGTAGATACGCAGTATTTT.

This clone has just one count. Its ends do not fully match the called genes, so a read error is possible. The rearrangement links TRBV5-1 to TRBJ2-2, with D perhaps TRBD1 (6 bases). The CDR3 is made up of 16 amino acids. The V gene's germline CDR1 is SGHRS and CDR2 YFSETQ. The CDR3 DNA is TGTGCCAGCAGCTTGGGGGCAGGGATCGGCACCGGGGAGCTGTTTTTT. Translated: CASSLGAGIGTGELFF.

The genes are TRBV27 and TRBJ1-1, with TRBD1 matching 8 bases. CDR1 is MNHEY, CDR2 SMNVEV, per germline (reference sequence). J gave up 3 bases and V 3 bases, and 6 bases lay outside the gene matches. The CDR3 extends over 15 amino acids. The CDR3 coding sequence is TGTGCCAGCAGTTTCGGAGACAGGGGCGACACTGAAGCTTTCTTT. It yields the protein CASSFGDRGDTEAFF.

CDR3 DNA sequence: TGTGCCAGTAGAAACGGAGGACAGGCTTATGGGATTGGAAAACTGTTTTTT. Its protein product is CASRNGGQAYGIGKLFF. The chain carries TRBV19 and TRBJ1-4, with TRBD1 matching over 7 bases. The CDR3 is 17 amino acids. The germline V gene encodes CDR1 LNHDA and CDR2 SQIVND (reference sequence). The V and J ends lost 6 bases and 10 bases, in that order; junction bases with no gene match: 20.

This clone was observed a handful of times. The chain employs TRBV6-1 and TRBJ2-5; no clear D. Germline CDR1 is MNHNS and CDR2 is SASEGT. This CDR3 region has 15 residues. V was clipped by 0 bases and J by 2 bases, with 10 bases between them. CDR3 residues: CASSEARFTQETQYF. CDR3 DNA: TGTGCCAGCAGTGAAGCGCGGTTCACGCAAGAGACCCAGTACTTC.

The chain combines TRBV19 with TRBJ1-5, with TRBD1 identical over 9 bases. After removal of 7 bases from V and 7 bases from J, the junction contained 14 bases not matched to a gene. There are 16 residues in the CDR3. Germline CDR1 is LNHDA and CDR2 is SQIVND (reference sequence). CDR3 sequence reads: CASTSGTGRLTQPQHF. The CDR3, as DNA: TGTGCCAGTACCTCCGGGACAGGGCGGTTGACGCAGCCCCAGCATTTT.

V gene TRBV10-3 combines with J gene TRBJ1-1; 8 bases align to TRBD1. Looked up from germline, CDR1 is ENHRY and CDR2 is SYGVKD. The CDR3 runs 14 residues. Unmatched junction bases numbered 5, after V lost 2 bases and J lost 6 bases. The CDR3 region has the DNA TGTGCCATCAGTGAGCCCGACAGGGGAGCTGAAGCTTTCTTT. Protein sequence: CAISEPDRGAEAFF.

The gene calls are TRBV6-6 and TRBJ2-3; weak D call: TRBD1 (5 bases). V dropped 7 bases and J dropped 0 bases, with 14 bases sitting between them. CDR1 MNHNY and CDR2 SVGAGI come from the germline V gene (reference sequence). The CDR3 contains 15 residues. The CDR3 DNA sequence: TGTGCCAGCAACGGGCCCAGGGAAAGCACAGATACGCAGTATTTT. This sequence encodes CASNGPRESTDTQYF.

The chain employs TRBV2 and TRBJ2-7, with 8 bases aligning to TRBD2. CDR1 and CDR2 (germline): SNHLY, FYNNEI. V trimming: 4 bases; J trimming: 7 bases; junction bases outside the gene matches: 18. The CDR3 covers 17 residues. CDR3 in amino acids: CASSAYSRPGGIGEQYF. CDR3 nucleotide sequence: TGTGCCAGCAGTGCGTACTCACGCCCGGGGGGGATTGGTGAGCAGTACTTC.

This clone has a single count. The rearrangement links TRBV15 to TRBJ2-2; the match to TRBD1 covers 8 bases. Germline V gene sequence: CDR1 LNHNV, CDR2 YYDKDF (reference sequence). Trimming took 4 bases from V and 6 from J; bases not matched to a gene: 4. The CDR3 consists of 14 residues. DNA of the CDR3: TGTGCCACCAGCACACAGGGGGTCCCCGGGGAGCTGTTTTTT. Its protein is CATSTQGVPGELFF.

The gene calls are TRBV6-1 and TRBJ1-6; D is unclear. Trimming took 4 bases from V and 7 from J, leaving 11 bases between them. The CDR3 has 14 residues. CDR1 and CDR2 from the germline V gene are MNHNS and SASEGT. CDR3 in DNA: TGTGCCAGCAGTGTCGTGGGAGAGAATTCACCCCTCCACTTT. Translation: CASSVVGENSPLHF.

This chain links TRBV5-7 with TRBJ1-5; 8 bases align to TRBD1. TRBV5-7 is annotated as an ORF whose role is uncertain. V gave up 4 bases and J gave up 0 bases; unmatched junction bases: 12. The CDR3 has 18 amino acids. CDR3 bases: TGTGCCAGCAGCCTTACCCGGGACAGGAAACATAGCAATCAGCCCCAGCATTTT. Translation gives CASSLTRDRKHSNQPQHF.

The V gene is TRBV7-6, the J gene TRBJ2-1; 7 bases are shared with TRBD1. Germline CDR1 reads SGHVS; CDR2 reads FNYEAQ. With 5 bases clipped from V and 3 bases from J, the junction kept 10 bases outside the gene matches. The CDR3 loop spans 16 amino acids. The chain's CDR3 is CASSEVVAGGYNEQFF. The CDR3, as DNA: TGTGCCAGCAGCGAGGTCGTCGCAGGGGGCTACAATGAGCAGTTCTTC.

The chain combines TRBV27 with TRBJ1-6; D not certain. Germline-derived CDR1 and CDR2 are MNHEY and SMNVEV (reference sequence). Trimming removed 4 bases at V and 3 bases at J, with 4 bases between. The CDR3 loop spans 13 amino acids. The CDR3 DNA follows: TGTGCCAGCAGTTCTCTCTATAATTCACCCCTCCACTTT. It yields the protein CASSSLYNSPLHF.

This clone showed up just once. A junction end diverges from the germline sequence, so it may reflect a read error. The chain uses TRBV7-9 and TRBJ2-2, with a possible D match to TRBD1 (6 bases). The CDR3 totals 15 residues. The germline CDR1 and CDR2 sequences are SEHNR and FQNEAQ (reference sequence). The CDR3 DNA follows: TGTTCCAGCAGCTTAGGGGCAGGGGACACCGGGGAGCTGTTTTTT. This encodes CSSSLGAGDTGELFF.